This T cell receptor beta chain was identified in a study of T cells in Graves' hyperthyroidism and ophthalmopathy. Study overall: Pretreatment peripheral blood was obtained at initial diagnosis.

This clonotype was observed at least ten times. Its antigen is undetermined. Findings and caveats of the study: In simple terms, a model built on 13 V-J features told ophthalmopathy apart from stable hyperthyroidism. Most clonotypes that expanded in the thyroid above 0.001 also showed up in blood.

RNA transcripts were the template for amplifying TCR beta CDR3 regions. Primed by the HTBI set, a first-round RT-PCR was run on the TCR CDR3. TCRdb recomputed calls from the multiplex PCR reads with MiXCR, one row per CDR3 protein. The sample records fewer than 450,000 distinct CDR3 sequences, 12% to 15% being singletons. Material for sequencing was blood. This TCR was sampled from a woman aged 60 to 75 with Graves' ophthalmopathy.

The CDR3 DNA is TGTGCCAGCAGCTTATGGGGCCCGACCGATACGCAGTATTTT. It specifies CASSLWGPTDTQYF. V usage is TRBV7-2 and J usage is TRBJ2-3; TRBD1 is a possible D gene (5 bases). The CDR3 has 14 residues. Germline CDR1 is SGHTA and CDR2 is FQGNSA. Trimming cost V 2 bases and J 6 bases, with 12 bases left between them.